The clone carrying this T cell receptor beta chain has a count of ten or more. This sample was taken from a study of T cells in Graves' hyperthyroidism and ophthalmopathy. The investigators amplified TCR beta CDR3 regions from RNA transcripts. First-round RT-PCR of the TCR CDR3 relied on the HTBI primer set. TCRdb redid the calling of the multiplex PCR reads with MiXCR, one entry per CDR3 protein. Of roughly 570,000 distinct CDR3 sequences listed, about 15% were seen once; the top ten hold under 8%. Germline loops: CDR1 KGHSH, CDR2 LQKENI. V was pared by 0 bases and J by 7 bases, with 8 bases of the junction left unmatched. This CDR3 comprises 15 residues.

The chain carries TRBV18 and TRBJ2-7, with 8 positions matching TRBD1. The sample was blood. The TCR sequence derives from a woman in her 30s with Graves' hyperthyroidism. CDR3 DNA: TGTGCCAGCTCACCACCGTCGGACAGGGTAGAAGAGCAGTACTTC. Amino acids: CASSPPSDRVEEQYF.